A single sample is the source of the 10 T cell receptor beta chains below, sequenced in a study of cytomegalovirus exposure and HLA in healthy donors. The primer mix had 60 Vbeta and 13 Jbeta primers. The method was immunoSEQ multiplex PCR; TCRdb's version includes in-frame clones alone and lacks a portion of them. The sample yields about 150,000 clones, of which the top ten take up about 1.7%. Sample: PBMCs. All receptors derive from a woman between 45 and 60 years old in good health and CMV-seronegative.

This chain uses TRBV7-9 with TRBJ1-2, with D perhaps TRBD1 (6 bases). The CDR3 loop spans 13 amino acids. The V end was cut by 5 bases, the J end by 7 bases, with 14 bases between. Germline values: CDR1 SEHNR, CDR2 FQNEAQ (reference sequence). CDR3 sequence reads: CASSESGESGYTF. DNA for the CDR3: TGTGCCAGCAGCGAATCAGGGGAGAGTGGCTACACCTTC. Together with reference TRBV7-9 and TRBJ1-2, the CDR3 gives the full variable domain: DTGVSQNPRHKITKRGQNVTFRCDPISEHNRLYWYRQTLGQGPEFLTYFQNEAQLEKSRLLSDRFSAERPKGSFSTLEIQRTEQGDSAMYLCASSESGESGYTFGSGTRLTVV.

The V gene is TRBV30, the J gene TRBJ2-5, with unresolved D. Trimming took 5 bases from V and 2 from J, leaving 6 bases between them. Germline-derived CDR1 and CDR2 are GTSNPN and SVGIG (reference sequence). The CDR3 extends over 11 amino acids. CDR3 sequence: CAWAEQETQYF. CDR3 DNA: TGTGCCTGGGCCGAGCAAGAGACCCAGTACTTC.

The V gene is TRBV4-3, the J gene TRBJ1-1, with D maybe TRBD1 (5 bases). CDR3 size: 14 residues. Trimming stripped 4 bases from V and 0 bases from J, with 9 bases between. Germline CDR1 reads LGHNA; CDR2 reads YSLEER. As DNA, the CDR3 is TGCGCCAGCAGCCGCTCGGGGGTGAACACTGAAGCTTTCTTT. Amino acids: CASSRSGVNTEAFF.

The chain links TRBV4-1 to TRBJ2-7; 9 bases line up with TRBD1. This CDR3 contains 16 residues. Germline V gene lookup returns CDR1 MGHRA and CDR2 YSYEKL. J gave up 1 base and V 2 bases, and 6 bases lay outside the gene matches. CDR3 bases: TGCGCCAGCAGCCAACCAGGGACAGGGCCATCCTACGAGCAGTACTTC. Translating it yields CASSQPGTGPSYEQYF.

This chain joins TRBV7-2 and TRBJ2-5, with TRBD2 as a possible D gene (6 bases). The CDR3 sequence is 15 residues long. Per germline, CDR1 SGHTA and CDR2 FQGNSA. With 1 base removed from V and 5 bases from J, the gap between germline ends came to 14 bases. CDR3 sequence (DNA): TGTGCCAGCAGCTTAGGGGGGGTGAATGGGGAGACCCAGTACTTC. It translates to CASSLGGVNGETQYF.

The gene calls are TRBV5-1 and TRBJ2-1, with 15 positions matching TRBD2. This CDR3 has 15 amino acids. J lost 8 bases, V lost 3 bases, and 3 bases had no gene match. The germline V gene encodes CDR1 SGHRS and CDR2 YFSETQ. CDR3 region: CASSWTSGGVYEQFF. DNA for the CDR3: TGCGCCAGCAGCTGGACTAGCGGGGGGGTCTATGAGCAGTTCTTC.

The chain carries TRBV18 and TRBJ2-7, with a weak D call TRBD2 (6 bases). Germline CDR1 is KGHSH and CDR2 is LQKENI. This CDR3 has 15 amino acids. V lost 4 bases to trimming and J lost 2 bases, with 15 bases between them. CDR3 DNA: TGTGCCAGCTCACTTGGACTAATCGATGCCTACGAGCAGTACTTC. Translated: CASSLGLIDAYEQYF. The full variable domain, with the rest looked up from reference TRBV18 and TRBJ2-7, is NAGVMQNPRHLVRRRGQEARLRCSPMKGHSHVYWYRQLPEEGLKFMVYLQKENIIDESGMPKERFSAEFPKEGPSILRIQQVVRGDSAAYFCASSLGLIDAYEQYFGPGTRLTVT.

This chain joins TRBV6-4 and TRBJ2-1; D ambiguous. Germline values: CDR1 MRHNA, CDR2 SNTAGT. CDR3 length: 15 residues. The ends were cut back, 0 bases at V and 1 base at J, with 7 bases in the middle. CDR3: CASSDSGRSYNEQFF. The CDR3, as DNA: TGTGCCAGCAGTGACTCGGGCAGATCCTACAATGAGCAGTTCTTC.

The rearrangement links TRBV6-5 to TRBJ2-4; 7 bases fit TRBD1. Germline CDR1 and CDR2: MNHEY and SVGAGI. Losses at the gene ends were 6 bases for V and 3 bases for J; bases not matched to a gene: 8. The CDR3 runs to 15 residues. The CDR3 loop is CASSTEQGYKNIQYF. The DNA of the CDR3 is TGTGCCAGCAGCACGGAACAGGGGTACAAAAACATTCAGTACTTC.

This chain links TRBV7-9 with TRBJ2-1; 12 bases align to TRBD2. V dropped 0 bases and J dropped 5; count of bases not matched to a gene: 8. In germline, CDR1 is SEHNR, CDR2 FQNEAQ (reference sequence). This CDR3 is built from 18 residues. CDR3: CASSLAIKTSGGNNEQFF. As DNA, the CDR3 is TGTGCCAGCAGCTTAGCGATAAAGACTAGCGGGGGAAACAATGAGCAGTTCTTC. The full variable domain, its missing parts supplied by reference TRBV7-9 and TRBJ2-1, is DTGVSQNPRHKITKRGQNVTFRCDPISEHNRLYWYRQTLGQGPEFLTYFQNEAQLEKSRLLSDRFSAERPKGSFSTLEIQRTEQGDSAMYLCASSLAIKTSGGNNEQFFGPGTRLTVL.